This record looks at one T cell receptor beta chain sequence and its context. Nobody among the patients had been given any treatment before thyroid surgery. This record comes from a study of metastatic and nonmetastatic thyroid tumors. CDR1 is SGHRS and CDR2 is YFSETQ in the germline V gene. There are 14 residues in the CDR3. V was cut by 1 base and J by 7 bases, with 12 bases left in between. TCRdb called clones again from the PCR reads with MiXCR. The sample includes approximately 14,000 clones, about 34% seen only once; the top ten take 9.5% to 11%. The origin of this receptor is a male donor with papillary thyroid cancer or a benign thyroid nodule (not recorded which). Some clones in this sample may be carry-over from other donors' samples. This chain joins TRBV5-1 and TRBJ2-1; TRBD2 might be the D (6 bases). The source material was tumor tissue. Written as DNA, the CDR3 is TGCGCCAGCAGCTTGCGCGGGACCAATAATGAGCAGTTCTTC. It codes for CASSLRGTNNEQFF.